The 19 T cell receptor beta chains presented below share a single source sample, sequenced in a study of cytomegalovirus exposure and HLA in healthy donors. The PCR used 60 Vbeta and 13 Jbeta primers. Libraries were prepared by immunoSEQ multiplex PCR; TCRdb keeps only in-frame clonotypes and omits some of them. The sample carries 95,000 to 150,000 clones, approximately 83% recorded once. Sequencing used PBMCs. Every receptor here comes from a woman between 35 and 50 years old in good health and CMV-seropositive.

The chain links TRBV6-5 to TRBJ1-4; TRBD1 matches 9 bases. The CDR3 is 15 amino acids. The V segment lost 5 bases and the J segment 3 bases; nucleotides outside the gene matches: 4. The germline V gene has CDR1 MNHEY and CDR2 SVGAGI. The CDR3 region is CASSPQGAANEKLFF. The CDR3 DNA follows: TGTGCCAGCAGTCCACAGGGGGCAGCTAATGAAAAACTGTTTTTT.

V and J are TRBV4-2 and TRBJ1-1; unclear D gene. Deletions cut 0 bases from V and 6 bases from J, with 17 bases between. Germline CDR1 reads LGHNA; CDR2 reads YNFKEQ. This CDR3 region has 16 residues. CDR3 region: CASSQEVVSGGPEAFF. The CDR3 DNA reads TGTGCCAGCAGCCAAGAGGTCGTATCGGGAGGTCCTGAAGCTTTCTTT.

This rearrangement joins TRBV4-1 to TRBJ2-7; 9 bases agree with TRBD2. After removal of 2 bases from V and 2 bases from J, the junction contained 4 bases not matched to a gene. The CDR3 is 15 residues long. Germline V gene data show CDR1 as MGHRA and CDR2 as YSYEKL. CDR3 region: CASSQTSGSAYEQYF. The CDR3 coding sequence is TGCGCCAGCAGCCAAACTAGCGGGTCCGCCTACGAGCAGTACTTC.

The chain uses TRBV6-1 and TRBJ1-1; a weak D match, TRBD1 (5 bases). Trimming cost V 6 bases and J 6 bases, with 14 bases left between them. In germline, CDR1 is MNHNS, CDR2 SASEGT. This CDR3 spans 13 amino acids. The CDR3 loop reads CASSAGRGSEAFF. In nucleotides, the CDR3 is TGTGCCAGCAGCGCCGGGAGGGGCTCTGAAGCTTTCTTT.

V and J are TRBV11-2 and TRBJ2-1, with TRBD2 matching over 7 bases. The CDR3 runs 13 residues. The junction had 1 base not matched to a gene; V was cut back by 1 base and J by 7 bases. Per germline, CDR1 SGHAT and CDR2 FQNNGV. The CDR3 sequence is CASSLAGGNEQFF. The CDR3 DNA reads as TGTGCCAGCAGCTTAGCGGGAGGTAATGAGCAGTTCTTC.

The chain is built from TRBV5-6 and TRBJ2-1, with TRBD2 identical over 7 bases. With V trimmed by 1 base and J by 10 bases, 11 bases remained unmatched. The germline V gene has CDR1 SGHDT and CDR2 YYEEEE. This CDR3 spans 15 amino acids. CDR3 loop: CASSLSAGVGWEQFF. The CDR3 region has the DNA TGTGCCAGCAGCTTGTCTGCGGGAGTTGGTTGGGAGCAGTTCTTC. Supplemented by reference TRBV5-6 and TRBJ2-1, the full variable domain reads DAGVTQSPTHLIKTRGQQVTLRCSPKSGHDTVSWYQQALGQGPQFIFQYYEEEERQRGNFPDRFSGHQFPNYSSELNVNALLLGDSALYLCASSLSAGVGWEQFFGPGTRLTVL.

The rearrangement uses TRBV2 and TRBJ2-4; 16 positions agree with TRBD2. In germline, CDR1 is SNHLY, CDR2 FYNNEI. Trimming took 6 bases from V and 7 from J; bases not matched to a gene: 9. The CDR3 runs 17 residues. CDR3 nucleotide sequence: TGTGCCAGCAGGGGACTAGCGGGAGGGCCCGAAGGGAACATTCAGTACTTC. Its translation: CASRGLAGGPEGNIQYF.

This chain links TRBV11-2 with TRBJ2-2, with a possible D match to TRBD1 (5 bases). The CDR3 consists of 18 residues. With 1 base removed from V and 2 bases from J, the gap between germline ends came to 17 bases. Germline assignment: CDR1 SGHAT and CDR2 FQNNGV. CDR3 region: CASSLVIIRQGNTGELFF. CDR3 coding DNA: TGTGCCAGCAGCTTAGTAATCATCAGGCAGGGCAACACCGGGGAGCTGTTTTTT.

This rearrangement joins TRBV4-3 to TRBJ2-1, with 7 nucleotides matching TRBD2. Germline CDR1 and CDR2: LGHNA and YSLEER. The length of the CDR3 is 16 residues. V was clipped by 0 bases and J by 5 bases; unmatched bases: 7. The CDR3 loop reads CASSQDPGGQHNEQFF. CDR3 bases: TGCGCCAGCAGCCAAGATCCGGGAGGTCAGCACAATGAGCAGTTCTTC.

The V call is TRBV18, the J call TRBJ2-1, with 10 bases that match TRBD2. In germline, CDR1 is KGHSH, CDR2 LQKENI. Trimming removed 3 bases from V and 3 bases from J; junction bases left unmatched: 14. The CDR3 is 19 residues long. The CDR3 spells CASSPNTFSGRTGYNEQFF. CDR3 sequence (DNA): TGTGCCAGCTCACCGAACACCTTTAGCGGGAGGACGGGCTACAATGAGCAGTTCTTC.

The V call is TRBV10-3, the J call TRBJ1-1; the D is unclear. The V and J ends lost 3 bases and 1 base respectively, with 6 bases between them. Germline V lookup: CDR1 ENHRY, CDR2 SYGVKD. The CDR3 contains 13 residues. The CDR3 sequence: CAISDGRNTEAFF. The CDR3 region has the DNA TGTGCCATCAGTGACGGGAGGAACACTGAAGCTTTCTTT.

This clone turned up a few times. The CDR3 sequence: CASSENMSDSPLHF. Here the CDR3 DNA reads TGTGCCAGCAGTGAAAATATGAGCGATTCACCCCTCCACTTT. The chain employs TRBV6-1 and TRBJ1-6; D gene unclear. Germline CDR1 and CDR2: MNHNS and SASEGT. The V and J ends lost 2 bases and 8 bases respectively, with 10 bases between them. This CDR3 contains 14 residues.

The chain recombines TRBV5-5 with TRBJ2-3; TRBD1 aligns across 7 bases. Germline V gene sequence: CDR1 SGHKS, CDR2 YYEKEE (reference sequence). The CDR3 sequence is 14 residues long. The junction had 5 bases not matched to a gene; V was cut back by 4 bases and J by 3 bases. CDR3 bases: TGTGCCAGCAGCACCCGACAGGGTACAGATACGCAGTATTTT. This encodes CASSTRQGTDTQYF.

J is TRBJ2-1 and V is TRBV7-2, with TRBD1 identical over 7 bases. The CDR3 runs 13 residues. Unmatched junction bases numbered 7, after V lost 5 bases and J lost 9 bases. Germline-derived CDR1 and CDR2 are SGHTA and FQGNSA. The CDR3 loop is CASSVDRDLEQFF. CDR3 sequence (DNA): TGTGCCAGCAGCGTAGACAGGGACCTTGAGCAGTTCTTC.

In its sample, this clone was seen once. This chain links TRBV7-9 with TRBJ1-4; 7 bases are a match to TRBD1. Trimming cost V 7 bases and J 7 bases; bases outside gene matches: 9. Germline V gives CDR1 SEHNR, CDR2 FQNEAQ (reference sequence). The CDR3 spans 14 residues. CDR3 in DNA: TGTGCCAGCACTAGGGCAGGGGGGAGTGAAAAACTGTTTTTT. Amino acid sequence: CASTRAGGSEKLFF.

Judged by abundance, this clone is medium-sized. This chain links TRBV28 with TRBJ2-7; D may be TRBD1 (6 bases). Deletions cut 3 bases from V and 5 bases from J, with 11 bases between. Germline V gene lookup returns CDR1 MDHEN and CDR2 SYDVKM. This CDR3 is built from 13 residues. The CDR3 DNA sequence: TGTGCCAGCAGTTTGCCTGGGACACACGAGCAGTACTTC. The encoded protein is CASSLPGTHEQYF.

This clone was counted between two and nine times. The CDR3 reads CASSLENGETQYF. The DNA for the CDR3 is TGCGCCAGCAGCTTGGAGAACGGGGAGACCCAGTACTTC. J is TRBJ2-5 and V is TRBV5-1; D gene uncertain. Germline lookup yields CDR1 SGHRS and CDR2 YFSETQ. Trimming left V 0 bases short and J 5 bases short, with 8 bases between. This CDR3 region has 13 residues.

Comment on this clone: Other nucleotide sequences from this sample produce the same CDR3. The chain couples TRBV6-5 to TRBJ2-7; 10 nucleotides agree with TRBD2. Germline assignment: CDR1 MNHEY and CDR2 SVGAGI. V was pared by 6 bases and J by 4 bases, with 6 bases of the junction left unmatched. The CDR3 runs to 14 residues. For the CDR3, the DNA is TGTGCCAGCAGCCCATCTAGCGGGAGATACGAGCAGTACTTC. This codes for CASSPSSGRYEQYF.

The genes are TRBV19 and TRBJ1-5; TRBD1 is a possible D gene (6 bases). Trimming shortened V by 7 bases and J by 7 bases, and 14 bases separated the two germline ends. The length of the CDR3 is 13 residues. Germline V gene lookup returns CDR1 LNHDA and CDR2 SQIVND (reference sequence). The CDR3 region is CASNPPGAQPQHF. CDR3 DNA: TGTGCCAGTAACCCCCCAGGGGCCCAGCCCCAGCATTTT.